Listed below are T cell receptor beta chains from one sample, sequenced in a study of T-cell memory formation after mild COVID-19. TCRdb redid the calling of the 5' RACE reads with MiXCR, one entry per CDR3 protein. Of 300,000 to 350,000 distinct CDR3 sequences in the sample, around 13% were seen once. The sample comprised PBMCs or a T cell subset sorted from them (not recorded which). These receptors all come from a man in his late teens or twenties who had mild COVID-19 (a few samples of this study predate the infection). Cell type and time point are not known. The conserved cysteine and the conserved F or W are not part of the CDR3 here. Each record gives: J gene, D gene, V gene, clone size, CDR3 protein. The D gene is left open where the match is weak. A clone size is listed for some rows: how often the clone was seen (once, few, many), or a class if it is expanded.

j_call: TRBJ1-1; d_call: TRBD1; v_call: TRBV5-1; clone_size: .; cdr3_aa: ASSLARQGSGRAF
j_call: TRBJ2-7; d_call: TRBD1; v_call: TRBV2; clone_size: few; cdr3_aa: ASGWTGIVYEQY
j_call: TRBJ1-3; d_call: .; v_call: TRBV7-2; clone_size: .; cdr3_aa: ASSLGRVQGGRNTIY
j_call: TRBJ2-3; d_call: TRBD2; v_call: TRBV19; clone_size: few; cdr3_aa: ASRPGLADTDTQY
j_call: TRBJ2-5; d_call: .; v_call: TRBV11-2; clone_size: few; cdr3_aa: ASSLDRGSPQETQY
j_call: TRBJ2-7; d_call: TRBD2; v_call: TRBV7-2; clone_size: .; cdr3_aa: ASSFLAGVEQY
j_call: TRBJ1-2; d_call: .; v_call: TRBV7-9; clone_size: few; cdr3_aa: ASTPEGTYGYT
j_call: TRBJ2-1; d_call: TRBD1; v_call: TRBV10-3; clone_size: .; cdr3_aa: AIRGTGLVEQF
j_call: TRBJ2-1; d_call: TRBD2; v_call: TRBV4-1; clone_size: .; cdr3_aa: ASSQEGQLAGANEQF
j_call: TRBJ2-7; d_call: .; v_call: TRBV18; clone_size: .; cdr3_aa: ASSNSPGGVWTYEQY
j_call: TRBJ1-5; d_call: .; v_call: TRBV10-2; clone_size: few; cdr3_aa: ASSFRSNQPQH
j_call: TRBJ1-1; d_call: .; v_call: TRBV18; clone_size: many; cdr3_aa: ASSPRGPEAF
j_call: TRBJ2-7; d_call: .; v_call: TRBV6-5; clone_size: few; cdr3_aa: ASRHVRGAHEQY
j_call: TRBJ2-3; d_call: .; v_call: TRBV15; clone_size: .; cdr3_aa: ATSGTSRPSTDTQY
j_call: TRBJ2-1; d_call: .; v_call: TRBV12-3/TRBV12-4; clone_size: few; cdr3_aa: ASSLKGTPSNEQF
j_call: TRBJ2-7; d_call: .; v_call: TRBV12-3/TRBV12-4; clone_size: .; cdr3_aa: ASSGSRSSYEQY
j_call: TRBJ2-3; d_call: TRBD2; v_call: TRBV4-1; clone_size: .; cdr3_aa: ASSQGAGGQTDTQY
j_call: TRBJ2-5; d_call: TRBD2; v_call: TRBV15; clone_size: few; cdr3_aa: ATSLLRGGKTQY
j_call: TRBJ1-2; d_call: .; v_call: TRBV20-1; clone_size: few; cdr3_aa: SARVGGYGYT
j_call: TRBJ1-5; d_call: TRBD1; v_call: TRBV20-1; clone_size: few; cdr3_aa: SVGQGDQPQH
j_call: TRBJ2-3; d_call: .; v_call: TRBV29-1; clone_size: .; cdr3_aa: SARTEGDTQY
j_call: TRBJ1-1; d_call: TRBD1; v_call: TRBV20-1; clone_size: few; cdr3_aa: SARAGTGLNTEAF
j_call: TRBJ1-2; d_call: .; v_call: TRBV18; clone_size: .; cdr3_aa: ASSPRGGVIFNT
j_call: TRBJ2-5; d_call: TRBD2; v_call: TRBV5-1; clone_size: many; cdr3_aa: ASSFSGLLQETQY
j_call: TRBJ2-1; d_call: TRBD2; v_call: TRBV9; clone_size: .; cdr3_aa: ASSGLAGGLYNEQF
j_call: TRBJ2-5; d_call: .; v_call: TRBV7-9; clone_size: .; cdr3_aa: ASSLGSWDQETQY
j_call: TRBJ2-1; d_call: TRBD2; v_call: TRBV12-3/TRBV12-4; clone_size: .; cdr3_aa: ASSSRTSGVNEQF
j_call: TRBJ2-5; d_call: TRBD1; v_call: TRBV7-2; clone_size: few; cdr3_aa: ASSSRDRAWAQY
j_call: TRBJ2-7; d_call: .; v_call: TRBV5-1; clone_size: many; cdr3_aa: ASKTDSYEQY
j_call: TRBJ1-4; d_call: TRBD1; v_call: TRBV5-1; clone_size: .; cdr3_aa: ASSFLAGGAREKLF
j_call: TRBJ2-5; d_call: TRBD2; v_call: TRBV12-3/TRBV12-4; clone_size: .; cdr3_aa: ASSPRLAGIQETQY
j_call: TRBJ2-2; d_call: .; v_call: TRBV20-1; clone_size: .; cdr3_aa: SARDRAANTGELF
j_call: TRBJ2-5; d_call: .; v_call: TRBV3-1; clone_size: many; cdr3_aa: ASSQAGKGETRY
j_call: TRBJ2-5; d_call: .; v_call: TRBV6-6; clone_size: many; cdr3_aa: ASSSDGGQETQY
j_call: TRBJ1-2; d_call: TRBD1; v_call: TRBV7-3; clone_size: many; cdr3_aa: ASSPQGGYGYT
j_call: TRBJ2-3; d_call: .; v_call: TRBV9; clone_size: .; cdr3_aa: ASSVYVTDTQY
j_call: TRBJ1-2; d_call: .; v_call: TRBV28; clone_size: few; cdr3_aa: ASTRTELYGYT
j_call: TRBJ2-2; d_call: TRBD1; v_call: TRBV9; clone_size: few; cdr3_aa: ASQGANTGELF
j_call: TRBJ2-1; d_call: TRBD2; v_call: TRBV7-2; clone_size: .; cdr3_aa: ASSNRLAGHYSYNEQF
j_call: TRBJ2-1; d_call: TRBD2; v_call: TRBV6-5; clone_size: many; cdr3_aa: ASSSRLAVRGDEQF
j_call: TRBJ2-5; d_call: .; v_call: TRBV7-7; clone_size: .; cdr3_aa: ASSPRYQPRETQY
j_call: TRBJ2-3; d_call: .; v_call: TRBV11-2; clone_size: .; cdr3_aa: ASSLDERKYTQY
j_call: TRBJ1-2; d_call: .; v_call: TRBV27; clone_size: .; cdr3_aa: AGGPLYGYT
j_call: TRBJ2-2; d_call: .; v_call: TRBV10-3; clone_size: .; cdr3_aa: AIGGQPNTGELF
j_call: TRBJ2-5; d_call: .; v_call: TRBV12-3/TRBV12-4; clone_size: .; cdr3_aa: ASSLYQQETQY
j_call: TRBJ2-3; d_call: .; v_call: TRBV29-1; clone_size: many; cdr3_aa: SVESQPTDTQY
j_call: TRBJ2-7; d_call: .; v_call: TRBV10-2; clone_size: .; cdr3_aa: ASSGGGASYEQY
j_call: TRBJ2-7; d_call: .; v_call: TRBV6-6; clone_size: .; cdr3_aa: ASRPSVGEQY
j_call: TRBJ2-3; d_call: .; v_call: TRBV20-1; clone_size: few; cdr3_aa: SAPLATSTDTQY
j_call: TRBJ1-2; d_call: TRBD1; v_call: TRBV7-9; clone_size: many; cdr3_aa: ASSSGGTVLYYGYT
j_call: TRBJ1-5; d_call: .; v_call: TRBV7-6; clone_size: .; cdr3_aa: ASSPGDNGQPQH
j_call: TRBJ2-5; d_call: TRBD2; v_call: TRBV7-2; clone_size: .; cdr3_aa: ASSFIQRGTQETQY
j_call: TRBJ2-3; d_call: TRBD1; v_call: TRBV7-7; clone_size: .; cdr3_aa: ASSLGTDRTTDTQY